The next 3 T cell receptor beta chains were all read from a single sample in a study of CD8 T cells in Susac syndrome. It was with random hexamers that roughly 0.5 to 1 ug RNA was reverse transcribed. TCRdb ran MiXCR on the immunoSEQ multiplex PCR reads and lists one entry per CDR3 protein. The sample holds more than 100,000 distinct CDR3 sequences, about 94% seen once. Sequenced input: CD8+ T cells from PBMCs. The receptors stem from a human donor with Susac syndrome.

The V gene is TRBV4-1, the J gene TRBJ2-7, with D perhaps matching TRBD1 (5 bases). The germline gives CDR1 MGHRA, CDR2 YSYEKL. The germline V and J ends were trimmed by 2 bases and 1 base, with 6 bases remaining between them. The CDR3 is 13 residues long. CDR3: CASSQRQSYEQYF. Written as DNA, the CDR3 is TGCGCCAGCAGCCAAAGACAGTCCTACGAGCAGTACTTC.

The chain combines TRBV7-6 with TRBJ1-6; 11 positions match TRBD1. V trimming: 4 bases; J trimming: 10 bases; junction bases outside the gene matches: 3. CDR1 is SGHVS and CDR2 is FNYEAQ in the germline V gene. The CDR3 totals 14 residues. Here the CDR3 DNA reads TGTGCCAGCAGCTCGGGACAGGGGGGCTCACCCCTCCACTTT. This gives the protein CASSSGQGGSPLHF. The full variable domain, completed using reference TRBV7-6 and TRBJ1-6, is GAGVSQSPRYKVTKRGQDVALRCDPISGHVSLYWYRQALGQGPEFLTYFNYEAQQDKSGLPNDRFSAERPEGSISTLTIQRTEQRDSAMYRCASSSGQGGSPLHFGNGTRLTVT.

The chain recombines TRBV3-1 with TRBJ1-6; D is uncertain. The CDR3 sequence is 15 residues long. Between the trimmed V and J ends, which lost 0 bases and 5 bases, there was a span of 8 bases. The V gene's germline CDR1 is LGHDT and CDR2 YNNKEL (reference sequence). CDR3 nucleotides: TGTGCCAGCAGCCAAGACACCTTCAATAATTCACCCCTCCACTTT. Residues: CASSQDTFNNSPLHF.